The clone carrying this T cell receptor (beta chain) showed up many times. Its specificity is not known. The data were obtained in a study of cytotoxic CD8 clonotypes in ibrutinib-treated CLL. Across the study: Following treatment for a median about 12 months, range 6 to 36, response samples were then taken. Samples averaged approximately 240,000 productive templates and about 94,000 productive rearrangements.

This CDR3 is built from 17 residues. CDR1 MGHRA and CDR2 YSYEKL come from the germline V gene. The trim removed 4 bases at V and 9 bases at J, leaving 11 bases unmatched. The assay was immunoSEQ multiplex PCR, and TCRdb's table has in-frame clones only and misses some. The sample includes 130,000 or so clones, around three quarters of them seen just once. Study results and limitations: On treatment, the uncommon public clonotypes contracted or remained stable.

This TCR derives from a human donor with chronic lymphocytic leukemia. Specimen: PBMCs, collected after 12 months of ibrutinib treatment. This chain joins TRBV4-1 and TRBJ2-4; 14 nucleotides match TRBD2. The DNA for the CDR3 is TGCGCCAGCAGCCCCGGACTAGCGGGGGGTCTTTGGGGCATTCAGTACTTC. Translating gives CASSPGLAGGLWGIQYF.